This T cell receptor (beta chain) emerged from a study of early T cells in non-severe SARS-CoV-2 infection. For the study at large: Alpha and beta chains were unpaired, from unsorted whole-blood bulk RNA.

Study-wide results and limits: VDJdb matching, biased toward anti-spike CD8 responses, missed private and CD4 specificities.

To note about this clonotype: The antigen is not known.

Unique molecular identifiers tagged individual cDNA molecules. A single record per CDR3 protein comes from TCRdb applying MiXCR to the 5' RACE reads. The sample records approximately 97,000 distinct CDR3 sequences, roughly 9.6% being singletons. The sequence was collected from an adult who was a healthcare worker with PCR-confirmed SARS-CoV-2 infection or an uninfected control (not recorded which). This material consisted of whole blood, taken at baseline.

The CDR3 protein is CSARDSSTDTQYF. CDR3 DNA sequence: TGCAGTGCTAGAGACTCTAGCACAGATACGCAGTATTTT. The rearrangement joins TRBV20-1 to TRBJ2-3; D is unclear. V lost 0 bases and J 0 bases, leaving 4 bases between the germline ends. CDR3 length: 13 residues. CDR1 is DFQATT and CDR2 is SNEGSKA in the germline V gene (reference sequence).